The 7 T cell receptor beta chains listed next were all sequenced from one sample in a study of CD4 and CD8 cells across lung adenocarcinoma regions. TCRdb reprocessed the PCR reads with MiXCR, giving one entry per CDR3 protein. This sample has 20,000 to 25,000 distinct CDR3 sequences, with approximately 54% found just once. Input material: CD8+ T cells from the center of a lung tumor. The source is a female donor with lung adenocarcinoma. The CD4 and CD8 labels of this study may be unreliable.

The chain has TRBV27 and TRBJ2-4, with D possibly TRBD1 on 6 matching bases. The CDR3 is 16 residues long. The germline V gene encodes CDR1 MNHEY and CDR2 SMNVEV (reference sequence). V was clipped by 6 bases and J by 10 bases, with 25 bases between them. Written as DNA, the CDR3 is TGTGCCAGCAGGGGACAAGGGGTGTGCAACAAAGAGATTCAGTACTTC. This codes for CASRGQGVCNKEIQYF.

Remarks on this clonotype: The junction differs from germline at one of its ends, possibly a read error. The rearrangement joins TRBV6-1 to TRBJ2-1, with unresolved D. CDR3 length: 14 residues. Looked up from germline, CDR1 is MNHNS and CDR2 is SASEGT. This chain's CDR3 is CARSDWADQEIQFF. For the CDR3, the DNA is TGTGCCAGGAGTGATTGGGCGGACCAAGAGATCCAGTTCTTC.

By sample fraction, this clonotype is medium-sized. V is TRBV6-5 and J is TRBJ2-3; 11 bases fit TRBD2. The CDR3 extends over 21 amino acids. Germline CDR1 is MNHEY and CDR2 is SVGAGI. The V gene end was trimmed by 5 bases and the J gene end by 1 base; junction bases not matched to a gene: 20. The CDR3 here is CASSTKKPSGTSGERTDTQYF. The CDR3 DNA follows: TGTGCCAGCAGTACCAAAAAGCCTAGCGGGACTAGCGGAGAACGCACAGATACGCAGTATTTT.

The chain joins TRBV15 to TRBJ2-7; D call uncertain. V lost 1 base, J lost 0 bases, and 7 bases lay in between. This CDR3 is 14 amino acids long. Germline V gene sequence: CDR1 LNHNV, CDR2 YYDKDF (reference sequence). CDR3 in amino acids: CATSRAKSSYEQYF. For the CDR3, the DNA is TGTGCCACCAGCAGAGCCAAGAGCTCCTACGAGCAGTACTTC.

The V call is TRBV20-1, the J call TRBJ2-7; D gene unclear. The CDR3 is 13 residues long. The germline CDR1 and CDR2 sequences are DFQATT and SNEGSKA (reference sequence). Trimming shortened V by 1 base and J by 3 bases, and 10 bases separated the two germline ends. CDR3 nucleotides: TGCAGTGCTAGAGTGCCAGCTCTCTACGAGCAGTACTTC. Translation gives CSARVPALYEQYF.

By its share, this clonotype is medium-sized (0.01 to 0.1%). This rearrangement joins TRBV6-1 to TRBJ1-2; D remains ambiguous. The CDR3 is 11 residues long. Looked up from germline, CDR1 is MNHNS and CDR2 is SASEGT. V lost 4 bases to trimming and J lost 8 bases, with 8 bases between them. CDR3 sequence (DNA): TGTGCCAGCAGTGCGGGATGGGGCTACACCTTC. Amino acid sequence: CASSAGWGYTF.

The chain employs TRBV6-5 and TRBJ2-2, with 10 bases matching TRBD2. Germline V gene sequence: CDR1 MNHEY, CDR2 SVGAGI. This CDR3 has 16 residues. V dropped 4 bases and J dropped 7; count of bases not matched to a gene: 9. The CDR3 DNA follows: TGTGCCAGCAGTTCCAGTCCTAGCGGGAGTGACGGGGAGCTGTTTTTT. Translated, it gives CASSSSPSGSDGELFF.